Listed below are T cell receptor beta chains from one sample, sequenced in a study of PD-1 blockade in classical Hodgkin lymphoma. The protocol was immunoSEQ multiplex PCR, while the TCRdb copy is restricted to in-frame clones and leaves out a portion. Here the sample spans 25,000 to 35,000 clones, around 84% being singletons. Sequences were derived from CD4+ T cells from blood, sampled before the fourth cycle of nivolumab. Receptor source: a human donor with classical Hodgkin lymphoma. Both conserved end residues are part of each CDR3. D genes are given only for firm matches. A row's size may be missing; if present it is once, few, many or a size class.

d_gene	v_gene	j_gene	abundance	CDR3nt	CDR3aa
TRBD2	TRBV7-9	TRBJ2-5	once	TGTGCCAGCAGCATTAGCGGGGGGACACAAGAGACCCAGTACTTC	CASSISGGTQETQYF
NA	TRBV9	TRBJ1-2	once	TGTGCCAGCAGCGTAGACGGGTCAGGGCTCAGTGGCTACACCTTC	CASSVDGSGLSGYTF
TRBD2	TRBV6-5	TRBJ2-7	NA	TGTGCCAGCAGTTACACCGGACTAGCGGGCGCCTACGAGCAGTACTTC	CASSYTGLAGAYEQYF
NA	TRBV21-1	TRBJ2-3	NA	TGTGCCAGCAGTCCTCGCGGGGGGGACACAGATACGCAGTATTTT	CASSPRGGDTDTQYF
TRBD2	TRBV18	TRBJ2-5	once	TGTGCCAGCTCACCACGGGCGACTAGCGGGGGGACAGAGACCCAGTACTTC	CASSPRATSGGTETQYF
TRBD1	TRBV18	TRBJ2-7	NA	TGTGCCAGCTCACGACAGGGGGGCTACGAGCAGTACTTC	CASSRQGGYEQYF
NA	TRBV7-2	TRBJ2-3	few	TGTGCCAGCAGCCTATTGCGGGAACGCACAGATACGCAGTATTTT	CASSLLRERTDTQYF
NA	TRBV29-1	TRBJ2-1	NA	TGCAGCGTGCGGAAGGCCCATGAGCAGTTCTTC	CSVRKAHEQFF
NA	TRBV7-2	TRBJ1-2	NA	TGTGCCAGCAGCCCTGGTAGCCCCCCCCGGCCGGGGCATGGCTACACCTTC	CASSPGSPPRPGHGYTF
NA	TRBV23-1	TRBJ2-2	NA	TGCGCCAGCAGTCATCCCCGGGACGCGGGTGACACCGGGGAGCTGTTTTTT	CASSHPRDAGDTGELFF
NA	TRBV20-1	TRBJ1-1	NA	TGCAGTGCTCGGAGGACTGAAGCTTTCTTT	CSARRTEAFF
NA	TRBV5-1	TRBJ1-6	NA	TGCGCCAGCAGCTTGATGGGGATAAGGAGCTCCTATAATTCACCCCTCCACTTT	CASSLMGIRSSYNSPLHF
TRBD2	TRBV7-9	TRBJ2-7	NA	TGTGCCAGCAGCAGGGGACTAGCTGGGGAGCAGTACTTC	CASSRGLAGEQYF
TRBD1	TRBV30	TRBJ1-1	few	TGTGCCTCAGGGGGCTCTGTCTACACTGAAGCTTTCTTT	CASGGSVYTEAFF
NA	TRBV7-6	TRBJ2-2	NA	TGTGCCAGCAGCACCGGACGCTCCGCGAACACCGGGGAGCTGTTTTTT	CASSTGRSANTGELFF
NA	TRBV19	TRBJ1-2	medium-sized	TGTGCCAGTACAAGGGAAGATTTTGGCTACACCTTC	CASTREDFGYTF
NA	TRBV10-1	TRBJ1-1	NA	TGCGCCAGCAGTGAGATAAAAGGGGGAACTGAAGCTTTCTTT	CASSEIKGGTEAFF
TRBD1	TRBV7-8	TRBJ1-6	few	TGTGCCAGCAGCCTCAGGGGGACCTATAATTCACCCCTCCACTTT	CASSLRGTYNSPLHF
NA	TRBV7-2	TRBJ2-2	NA	TGTGCCAGCAGCTTAGCGTCGATAGGGGCCACCGGGGAGCTGTTTTTT	CASSLASIGATGELFF
NA	TRBV30	TRBJ2-3	NA	TGTGCCTGGAGTGTAGGGACTAGCACAGATACGCAGTATTTT	CAWSVGTSTDTQYF
NA	TRBV7-9	TRBJ1-5	NA	TGTGCCAGCAGCCCCCGTGGCTCGCGGAATCAGCCCCAGCATTTT	CASSPRGSRNQPQHF
NA	TRBV7-9	TRBJ2-3	NA	TGTGCCAGCAGCCCCCGGGTGTTAGCCAGCACAGATACGCAGTATTTT	CASSPRVLASTDTQYF
NA	TRBV6-6	TRBJ1-2	NA	TGTGCCAGCAGTTATGGGCAGGGGCCTTACTATGGCTACACCTTC	CASSYGQGPYYGYTF
NA	TRBV2	TRBJ1-2	NA	TGTGCCAGCAGAATACAGTCCTCTAACTATGGCTACACCTTC	CASRIQSSNYGYTF
NA	TRBV30	TRBJ1-1	NA	TGTGCCTGGGGTCGTAACACTGAAGCTTTCTTT	CAWGRNTEAFF
NA	TRBV4-3	TRBJ2-3	NA	TGCGCCAGCAACATTCGAGGGGGTGCAGATACGCAGTATTTT	CASNIRGGADTQYF
TRBD2	TRBV5-4	TRBJ2-1	once	TGTGCCAGCACCTTCCCCGGGGGGAACTACAATGAGCAGTTCTTC	CASTFPGGNYNEQFF
NA	TRBV18	TRBJ1-1	once	TGTGCCAGCTCACCACCTTCCGGGGTGAACACTGAAGCTTTCTTT	CASSPPSGVNTEAFF
NA	TRBV11-2	TRBJ2-5	NA	TGTGCCAGCAGCCCGAACCTGGGGAGCCTGGAGGAGACCCAGTACTTC	CASSPNLGSLEETQYF
TRBD1	TRBV7-2	TRBJ1-1	NA	TGTGCCAGCAGCTTAAGGGTAACCCAGGGGGCGCGATCTGAAGCTTTCTTT	CASSLRVTQGARSEAFF
TRBD2	TRBV6-1	TRBJ2-3	once	TGTGCCAGCAGTGAAGGCCTAGCGGGACGCACAGATACGCAGTATTTT	CASSEGLAGRTDTQYF
TRBD1	TRBV7-8	TRBJ1-5	NA	TGTGCCAGCAGCTTCAGGGGGCCCAGCAATCAGCCCCAGCATTTT	CASSFRGPSNQPQHF
NA	TRBV20-1	TRBJ2-3	once	TGCAGTGCTAAGGTTGTAGATACGCAGTATTTT	CSAKVVDTQYF
NA	TRBV10-1	TRBJ1-4	NA	TGCGCCAGCAGTGGCTCCTACAGAGCAACTAATGAAAAACTGTTTTTT	CASSGSYRATNEKLFF
NA	TRBV7-7	TRBJ2-2	NA	TGTGCCAGCAGCTTAGACAGGGCCACCGGGGAGCTGTTTTTT	CASSLDRATGELFF
NA	TRBV18	TRBJ1-4	few	TGTGCCAGCTCACCATTTGCCGCGGACAATGAAAAACTGTTTTTT	CASSPFAADNEKLFF
NA	TRBV11-2	TRBJ2-1	NA	TGTGCCAGCAGCTTAGTTCTTCGGTATGAGCAGTTCTTC	CASSLVLRYEQFF
NA	TRBV28	TRBJ1-1	NA	TGTGCCGCCGGGCCCAACGGGGGCACTGAAGCTTTCTTT	CAAGPNGGTEAFF
NA	TRBV29-1	TRBJ1-5	NA	TGCAGCTCCACCGGGGGGCCCAATCAGCCCCAGCATTTT	CSSTGGPNQPQHF
NA	TRBV18	TRBJ2-7	NA	TGTGCCAGCTCACCTCAAACTGTGGCCTACGAGCAGTACTTC	CASSPQTVAYEQYF
NA	TRBV5-1	TRBJ1-2	NA	TGCGCCAGCAGCTTGGCCGTTCAGGCAGTTCCTAACTATGGCTACACCTTC	CASSLAVQAVPNYGYTF